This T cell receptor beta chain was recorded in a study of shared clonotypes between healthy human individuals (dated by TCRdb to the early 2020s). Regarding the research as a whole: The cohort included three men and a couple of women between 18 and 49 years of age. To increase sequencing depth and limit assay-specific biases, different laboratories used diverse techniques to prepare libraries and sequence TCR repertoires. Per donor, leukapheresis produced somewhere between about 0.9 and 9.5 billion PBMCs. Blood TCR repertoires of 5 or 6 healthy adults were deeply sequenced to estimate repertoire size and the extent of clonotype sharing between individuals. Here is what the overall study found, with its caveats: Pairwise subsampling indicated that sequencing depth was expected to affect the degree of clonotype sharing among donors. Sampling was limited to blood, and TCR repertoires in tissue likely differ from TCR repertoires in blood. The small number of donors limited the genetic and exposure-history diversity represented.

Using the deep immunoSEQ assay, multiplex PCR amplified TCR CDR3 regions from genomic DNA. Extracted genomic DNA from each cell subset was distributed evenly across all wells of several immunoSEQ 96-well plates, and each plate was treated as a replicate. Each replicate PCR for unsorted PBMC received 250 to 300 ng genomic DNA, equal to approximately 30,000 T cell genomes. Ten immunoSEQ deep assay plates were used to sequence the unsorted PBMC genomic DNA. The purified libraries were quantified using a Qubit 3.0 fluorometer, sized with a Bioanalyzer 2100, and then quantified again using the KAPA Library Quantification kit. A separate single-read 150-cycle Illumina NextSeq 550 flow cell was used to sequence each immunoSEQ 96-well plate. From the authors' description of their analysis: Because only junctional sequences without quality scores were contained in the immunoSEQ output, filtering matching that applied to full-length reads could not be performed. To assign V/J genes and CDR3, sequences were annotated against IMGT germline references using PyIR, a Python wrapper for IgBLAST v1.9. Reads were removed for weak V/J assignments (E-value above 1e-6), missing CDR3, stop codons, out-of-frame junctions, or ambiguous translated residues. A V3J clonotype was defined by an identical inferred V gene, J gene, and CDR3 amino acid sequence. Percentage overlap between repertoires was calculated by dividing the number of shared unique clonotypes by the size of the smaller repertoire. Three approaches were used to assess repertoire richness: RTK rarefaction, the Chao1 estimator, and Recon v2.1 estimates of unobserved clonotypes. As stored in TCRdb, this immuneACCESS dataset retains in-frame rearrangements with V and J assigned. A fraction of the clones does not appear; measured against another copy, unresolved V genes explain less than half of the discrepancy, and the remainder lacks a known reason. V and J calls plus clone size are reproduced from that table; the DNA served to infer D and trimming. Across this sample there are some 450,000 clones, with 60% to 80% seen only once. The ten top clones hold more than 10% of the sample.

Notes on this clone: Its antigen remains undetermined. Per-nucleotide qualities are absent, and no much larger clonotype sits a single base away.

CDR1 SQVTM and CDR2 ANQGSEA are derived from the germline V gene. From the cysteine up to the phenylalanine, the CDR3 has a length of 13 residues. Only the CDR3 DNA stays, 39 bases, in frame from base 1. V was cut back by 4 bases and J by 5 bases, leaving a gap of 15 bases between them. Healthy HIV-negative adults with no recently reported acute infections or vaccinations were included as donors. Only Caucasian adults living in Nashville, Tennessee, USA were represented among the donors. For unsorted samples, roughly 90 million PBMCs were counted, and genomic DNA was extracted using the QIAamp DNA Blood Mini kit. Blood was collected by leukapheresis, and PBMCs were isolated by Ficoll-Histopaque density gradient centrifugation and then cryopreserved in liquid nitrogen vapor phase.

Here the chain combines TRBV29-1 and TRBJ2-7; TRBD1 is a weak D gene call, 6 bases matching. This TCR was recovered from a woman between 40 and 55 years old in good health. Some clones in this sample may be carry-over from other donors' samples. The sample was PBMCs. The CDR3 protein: CSVAGTLGNEQYF. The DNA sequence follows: TGCAGCGTTGCTGGGACACTGGGAAACGAGCAGTACTTC.